The TCR beta chain described here comes from a study of blood T cell repertoires in COVID-19. Background on the study: The United States, Italy and Spain provided the acute and convalescent COVID-19 samples.

After removal of 5 bases from V and 3 bases from J, the junction contained 3 bases not matched to a gene. The CDR3 has 13 residues. Comments on this clone: The sample carries other DNA sequences with the same CDR3.

Per the original methods: Reference gene primers were amplified, and this amplification served to estimate nucleated cell counts. Clones were sequenced by immunoSEQ multiplex PCR, and TCRdb holds only the in-frame ones, with some missing. V and J calls and clone size are copied from that table; D and trimming were computed from the DNA. Counted here are 140,000 to 150,000 clones, 80% to 90% occurring once; the ten biggest clones make up 7% to 9%. This chain connects TRBV12-3 or TRBV12-4 to TRBJ1-1; TRBD1 agrees at 7 bases. The origin of this receptor is a human donor with acute or convalescent COVID-19. The donor label of this sample is uncertain. Sequenced sample: peripheral blood. In nucleotides, the CDR3 is TGTGCCAGCAGTGACAGGGTTTACACTGAAGCTTTCTTT. Translation: CASSDRVYTEAFF.